This TCR beta chain was recorded in a study of T cell repertoires in cytomegalovirus infection. On the study more broadly: Indications came from public TCR beta signatures; they pointed to CMV infection and to a matching HLA type.

This clonotype appeared a few times. Its target is not known. Germline V gene sequence: CDR1 MNHEY, CDR2 SMNVEV (reference sequence). The CDR3 is made up of 17 amino acids. The V gene end was trimmed by 5 bases and the J gene end by 7 bases; junction bases not matched to a gene: 14. TCRdb processed the reads anew with MiXCR; each CDR3 protein has one entry. In the table there are a few hundred thousand distinct CDR3 sequences, roughly a third of which are singletons. Specimen: cultured PBMCs, collected from culture after CMV antigen stimulation. The receptor comes from a human donor in good health (CMV status not recorded). Some clones in this sample may be carry-over from other donors' samples. The rearrangement uses TRBV27 and TRBJ2-1; 10 nucleotides line up with TRBD1. The CDR3 protein is CASSPLSTGGRRNEQFF. The CDR3 nucleotides read TGTGCCAGCAGTCCCCTTTCGACAGGGGGCAGAAGAAATGAGCAGTTCTTC.